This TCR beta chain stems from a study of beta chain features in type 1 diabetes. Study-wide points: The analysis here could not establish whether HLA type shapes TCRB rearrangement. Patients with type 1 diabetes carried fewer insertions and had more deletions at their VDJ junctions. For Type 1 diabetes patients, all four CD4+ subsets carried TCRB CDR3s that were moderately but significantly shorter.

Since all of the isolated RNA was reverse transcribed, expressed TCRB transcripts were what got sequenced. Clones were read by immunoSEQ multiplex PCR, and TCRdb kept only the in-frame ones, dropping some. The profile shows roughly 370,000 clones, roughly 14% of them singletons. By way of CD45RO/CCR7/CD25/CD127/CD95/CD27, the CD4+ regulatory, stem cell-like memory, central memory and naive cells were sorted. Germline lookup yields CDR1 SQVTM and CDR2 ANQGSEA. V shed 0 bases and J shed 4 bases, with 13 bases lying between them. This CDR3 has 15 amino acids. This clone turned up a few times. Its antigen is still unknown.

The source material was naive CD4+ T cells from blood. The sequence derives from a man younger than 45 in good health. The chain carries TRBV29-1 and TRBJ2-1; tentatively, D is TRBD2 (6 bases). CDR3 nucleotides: TGCAGCGTTGAAGATGGTTCTAGCGCTTACAATGAGCAGTTCTTC. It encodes CSVEDGSSAYNEQFF.